Listed below are T cell receptor beta chains from one sample, sequenced in a study of CD8+CD57+ T cells in acquired aplastic anemia. From the reads, TCRdb called clonotypes with MiXCR, one entry per CDR3 protein. Of 200,000 or so distinct CDR3 sequences listed, 50% to 70% are singletons. The material sequenced was sorted CD4+, CD8+, or CD8+CD57+ T cells (not recorded which) from PBMCs. The receptors stem from a human donor with aplastic anemia. CDR3s leave out the opening cysteine and the closing phenylalanine or tryptophan. A row's size may be missing; if present it is once, few, many or a size class.

abundance,j_gene,v_gene,CDR3aa
-,TRBJ2-7,TRBV9,ASSRADSAYEQY
-,TRBJ1-2,TRBV25-1,ASSEPIRPKGRSGYT
-,TRBJ1-6,TRBV25-1,ASSGSGTVNSPLH
many,TRBJ1-5,TRBV6-4,ASRIVNQPQH
-,TRBJ2-1,TRBV13,ASSFPSGGVDEQF
-,TRBJ2-1,TRBV7-2,ASSQSGGVNNEQF
-,TRBJ2-5,TRBV24-1,ATSPGLGVLQETQY
-,TRBJ2-7,TRBV7-3,ASSRQGRGEQY
-,TRBJ1-5,TRBV10-3,AVSESCFGSNQPQH
-,TRBJ2-5,TRBV19,ASSVTGALETQY
-,TRBJ1-5,TRBV4-1,ASSQENNQPQH
-,TRBJ2-2,TRBV7-8,ASSSEAGGVRTGELF
-,TRBJ2-1,TRBV5-6,ASSLGGHEQF